The 5 T cell receptor beta chains below all came from one sample that was sequenced in a study of blood T cell repertoires in COVID-19. Profiled with immunoSEQ multiplex PCR; TCRdb holds only in-frame clones, not every one. The data contain roughly 120,000 clones, 85% to 90% of them seen just once; the ten biggest clones take up approximately 4.4%. The sample comprised peripheral blood. These receptors were obtained from a woman in her forties or fifties with acute or convalescent COVID-19.

This clone has only a few counts. Written as DNA, the CDR3 is TGTGCCAGCAGCCAAGCTGGCTGGAACACTGAAGCTTTCTTT. Translating gives CASSQAGWNTEAFF. This chain connects TRBV3-1 (or the pseudogene TRBV3-2) to TRBJ1-1; D unclear. V was shortened by 1 base and J by 1 base, with 7 bases between the two germline ends. The CDR3 has 14 amino acids. Germline V gene lookup returns CDR1 LGHDT and CDR2 YNNKEL (reference sequence).

The chain recombines TRBV19 with TRBJ1-1, with D perhaps TRBD1 (6 bases). From germline, CDR1 is LNHDA and CDR2 SQIVND (reference sequence). CDR3 size: 14 residues. V was clipped by 10 bases and J by 9 bases, with 24 bases between them. CDR3 nucleotide sequence: TGTGCCACTTGTTCAGGGGCGGTCGGGGAAAAAGCTTTCTTT. Its protein product is CATCSGAVGEKAFF. The variable domain in full, with the rest retrieved from reference TRBV19 and TRBJ1-1, is DGGITQSPKYLFRKEGQNVTLSCEQNLNHDAMYWYRQDPGQGLRLIYYSQIVNDFQKGDIAEGYSVSREKKESFPLTVTSAQKNPTAFYLCATCSGAVGEKAFFGQGTRLTVV.

The gene calls are TRBV11-1 and TRBJ2-7; 9 bases fit TRBD1. Germline assignment: CDR1 SGHAT and CDR2 FQDESV (reference sequence). Trimming cost V 3 bases and J 5 bases; bases outside gene matches: 8. The CDR3 runs to 15 residues. The CDR3 spells CASSFPQGASNEQYF. The CDR3 region has the DNA TGTGCCAGCAGCTTTCCACAGGGGGCATCGAACGAGCAGTACTTC.

The J gene is TRBJ1-1, the V gene TRBV10-3, with D unclear. V lost 4 bases and J lost 1, with 7 bases in between. Germline CDR1 reads ENHRY; CDR2 reads SYGVKD. This CDR3 spans 13 amino acids. CDR3 bases: TGTGCCATCAGTGTGGGAGAGAACACTGAAGCTTTCTTT. Residues: CAISVGENTEAFF.

CDR3 residues: CASSIGGEHTEAFF. The DNA for the CDR3 is TGTGCCAGCTCGATTGGAGGGGAACACACTGAAGCTTTCTTT. The chain combines TRBV18 with TRBJ1-1; TRBD1 is a possible D gene (5 bases). Looked up from germline, CDR1 is KGHSH and CDR2 is LQKENI. Deletions cut 6 bases from V and 3 bases from J, with 14 bases between. This CDR3 contains 14 residues.